This T cell receptor beta chain was observed in a study of response to subunit inactivated influenza vaccine. This clonotype was observed many times. Germline CDR1 reads LGHNA; CDR2 reads YSLEER. This CDR3 is 13 amino acids long. Trimming removed 0 bases from V and 8 bases from J, with 5 bases in between. TCRdb itself ran the RT-PCR reads through MiXCR, one entry per CDR3 protein. The sample shows roughly 170,000 distinct CDR3 sequences, about 9% of them seen only once. The material sequenced was non-naive T cells sorted from PBMCs, taken on the day of vaccination. The chain carries TRBV4-3 and TRBJ1-6; D not certain. The origin of this receptor is a man in his forties or fifties who received an inactivated influenza vaccine. The CDR3 region is CASSQDIDSPLHF. As DNA, the CDR3 is TGCGCCAGCAGCCAAGATATTGATTCACCCCTCCACTTT.